The source of this T cell receptor (beta chain) is a study of cytomegalovirus exposure and HLA in healthy donors (dated by TCRdb to about 2017). Regarding the complete study: A later analysis indicated that the 90 to 150 validation repertoires were generated on the platform also employed for the approximately 700 repertoires of the first cohort. In addition to the first cohort of roughly 700 subjects, a separate validation cohort of 130 or so different subjects was used. The study was designed to test whether signatures of past pathogen exposure could be identified by cataloging public T cell receptors. High-throughput TCR immunosequencing, statistical association of individual TCRs with disease status, and machine learning were combined to predict cytomegalovirus infection status.

Study-wide conclusions, independent of this receptor: While some public TCRs were present in many individuals, most TCR sequences turned up only very rarely across donors. Three of the identified cytomegalovirus-associated TCR beta chains were confirmed in vitro to be specific for cytomegalovirus antigens. In both the original and validation cohorts, the classifier was reported to diagnose cytomegalovirus status with high specificity and sensitivity. A total of roughly 160 TCR beta chains were listed by the study as associated with cytomegalovirus. The authors suggested that the approach could potentially be generalized to other disease states and immunological phenotypes. A later analysis lacked HLA typing for the validation cohort, so it scored co-occurrence in that cohort across all 110 or so repertoires. Subsequent analysis determined that TCRs grouped into clusters in the first cohort also showed a tendency toward co-occurrence across the 120 or so validation repertoires, and about 94% of cluster scores exceeded 0.

Library preparation was by the immunoSEQ multiplex PCR assay. In the source study's methods: A statistical classification framework was built to diagnose cytomegalovirus status from the catalog of TCR beta chain sequences. What TCRdb holds here is the immuneACCESS table cut down to in-frame rearrangements. Part of the clones is not present; checked against another copy, under half of the missing clones reflect an unresolved V gene, and the others are unexplained. The D gene and trimming were derived from the DNA, and the V and J assignments and clone size from that table. The sample table records roughly 140,000 clones; 70% to 90% of these occur just once. The top ten hold 3% to 3.5% of the sample. The CDR3 goes from the cysteine to the phenylalanine over 12 residues. CDR3 DNA only is kept here, 36 bases in frame from base 1. V was cut back by 7 bases and J by 3 bases, leaving a gap of 9 bases between them. CDR1 and CDR2 (LNHDA, SQIVND) derive from the germline V gene (reference sequence).

About this clone itself: The target of this receptor is not known. No per-base quality is available; no much larger clone lies one base away.

Separate from the approximately 700-subject first cohort, the validation cohort of about 120 subjects was the group to which the donors belonged. Sequencing was carried out using PBMCs. The sequence was obtained from a woman aged 18 to 35 in good health and CMV-seropositive. The sequence joins TRBV19 to TRBJ1-1; the D gene remains uncertain. Here is the DNA: TGTGCCAGTAACGGAGTTGACACTGAAGCTTTCTTT. This encodes CASNGVDTEAFF.